This T cell receptor beta chain was obtained from a study of cytomegalovirus exposure and HLA in healthy donors. Study-level background: It was reported in a later analysis that the 120 or so validation repertoires used the same platform as the 666 first-cohort repertoires. Notes on the study in general: It was reported that the classifier diagnosed cytomegalovirus status with high specificity and sensitivity in both the original and validation cohorts.

The repertoire was sequenced with immunoSEQ multiplex PCR; TCRdb's copy has only in-frame clones and lacks some. The repertoire holds around 49,000 clones, with roughly 94% as singletons. The approximately 120-subject validation cohort, separate from the roughly 700-subject first cohort, included the donors. Details on this clone: Antigen unknown.

CDR3 length: 17 residues. V was pared by 3 bases and J by 4 bases, with 22 bases between. Germline CDR1 and CDR2: MNHEY and SMNVEV (reference sequence). The receptor was isolated from a woman aged 18 to 35 in good health and CMV-seropositive. The sequenced sample was PBMCs. The gene calls are TRBV27 and TRBJ2-7, with D tentatively TRBD2 (6 bases). The CDR3 bases are TGTGCCAGCAGTTTGAATTCCATGGGCGGGGTCCCTTACGAGCAGTACTTC. It codes for CASSLNSMGGVPYEQYF.